This T cell receptor (beta chain) appears in the sequencing data of a study of radiation and T cells in renal cell carcinoma (dated by TCRdb to about 2020). About the full investigation: The samples were drawn from a clinical trial, where primary renal cell carcinomas were treated with 15 Gy of stereotactic body radiation therapy and then removed by nephrectomy 4 weeks afterward. TCR beta sequencing covered some 55 samples in total, comprising roughly 25 tumors and approximately 27 peripheral blood samples. Across all 50 or so samples, around 4,000,000 unique CDR3 nucleotide sequences, encoding 2.5 million to 3 million unique CDR3 amino acid sequences, were identified.

The sample's time point, from its label and the paper: baseline pretreatment blood. Reading the label with the study, this specimen's treatment or condition is: 15 Gy SBRT to primary tumor, nephrectomy 4 weeks later. Serial peripheral blood from radiation-treated patients was sampled at baseline, 2 weeks and 4 weeks after SBRT to track tumor-enriched clonotypes. Renal cell carcinoma with clear cell pathology was present in all patients. Genomic DNA for TCR sequencing was prepared using the QIAamp DNA Blood Mini Kit (Qiagen). Samples were included in the analyses only if all quality control checks were passed. The immunoSEQ kit was used, according to the manufacturer's recommendations, to generate TCR beta libraries from genomic DNA. Library preparation used a first multiplex PCR with proprietary primers, then a second PCR adding unique barcodes, with bead cleanups after each round. A kit-provided positive control reaction and a negative control reaction were included in every sample batch. The final libraries underwent checking on an Agilent 4200 TapeStation D1000 ScreenTape, volumetric pooling, and quantification by qPCR. Sequencing ran on an Illumina NextSeq500 with a MidOutput 150-cycle cartridge, using 156 Read1 and 15 Index1 cycles with kit custom primers. The pooled library was loaded at roughly 0.96 pM, with a roughly 20% PhiX control spiked in. Under the source paper's analysis protocol: Vendor-processed data were analyzed in R, and a clonotype was defined as all T cells sharing the same CDR3 nucleotide sequence. In the clone abundance analyses, frequencies were normalized to the 10,000 most abundant clones in each sample. Public T cell clones, which averaged fewer than five per sample, were removed prior to analysis. Tumor-enriched and baseline blood-enriched clonotypes were defined by at least a 32-fold difference in abundance between compartments. Clonotypes expanded or contracted between blood time points were identified with a beta-binomial differential abundance model. Tumor-blood repertoire similarity was measured with the Baroni-Urbani and Buser coefficient, and group comparisons used two-tailed Wilcoxon tests in R. TCRdb re-hosts the immuneACCESS table, in-frame sequences only. Its copies lack some clones; in the studies checked, an unresolved V gene accounts for under half of them, and the cause for the rest is not known. Clone size and the V and J calls come from that table; the DNA yielded D and trimming. For this sample there are around 94,000 clones; 75% to 90% appear just once. 6.5% to 8.5% of the sample is taken by the ten largest.

The study at large found these results: In blood, the top tumor clonotypes increased from baseline to 2 weeks after radiation and then shrank by 4 weeks, which suggests a temporary expansion of tumor-resident clones. Effects of radiation dose or scheduling on the TCR repertoire could not be addressed with the single-armed trial design. Changes in the blood repertoire were not tracked past 4 weeks after treatment. No pretreatment tumor biopsies were available, so the baseline intratumoral presence of clonotypes could not be determined.

Turning to this clone: Which antigen it targets is not known. Nothing much larger sits one base from this clone, and base qualities are not available.

Sequencing was performed on blood, taken from a patient whose treatment included radiotherapy and nephrectomy. This clonotype was sampled from a man aged 50-60 years with renal cell carcinoma.

The CDR3 protein sequence reads: CASRDPAGAKTQYF. Read as DNA, the sequence is TGCGCCAGCAGGGATCCAGCGGGGGCGAAGACCCAGTACTTC. The chain was built from TRBV5-1 and TRBJ2-5, and 8 bases in between align with TRBD2. Germline trimming: 5 bases from V, 6 bases from J; junction bases outside gene matches: 9. Counted from cysteine to phenylalanine, this CDR3 has 14 amino acids. The CDR3 DNA has 42 bases and is translated from base 1. The germline V gene gives CDR1 as SGHRS and CDR2 as YFSETQ.